This T cell receptor (beta chain) was retrieved from a study of cytomegalovirus exposure and HLA in healthy donors. Study-wide results and limits: Being productive about 87% or about 30% of the time was typical of most TCR beta V segments in an earlier analysis. Exclusion applied to some V segments, including TRBV6-2 and TRBV6-3, as they were indistinguishable. Later analysis showed TCR association rates varying by HLA locus, highest for DRB1 and lowest for HLA-C.

Note on this clone: Its specificity is not known.

Primers for the PCR totalled 60 Vbeta and 13 Jbeta. The protocol was immunoSEQ multiplex PCR, while the TCRdb copy is restricted to in-frame clones and leaves out a portion. Among approximately 140,000 clones listed, 78% were seen once. CDR3 length: 15 residues. V was clipped by 4 bases and J by 5 bases, with 18 bases between them. The germline V gene encodes CDR1 SGHDT and CDR2 YYEEEE. This chain joins TRBV5-6 and TRBJ2-5, with a possible D match to TRBD2 (5 bases). Sequencing was carried out using PBMCs. The origin of this receptor is a male donor in good health and CMV-seronegative. CDR3 residues: CASSPISGLEETQYF. CDR3 bases: TGTGCCAGCAGCCCAATATCGGGATTAGAGGAGACCCAGTACTTC.